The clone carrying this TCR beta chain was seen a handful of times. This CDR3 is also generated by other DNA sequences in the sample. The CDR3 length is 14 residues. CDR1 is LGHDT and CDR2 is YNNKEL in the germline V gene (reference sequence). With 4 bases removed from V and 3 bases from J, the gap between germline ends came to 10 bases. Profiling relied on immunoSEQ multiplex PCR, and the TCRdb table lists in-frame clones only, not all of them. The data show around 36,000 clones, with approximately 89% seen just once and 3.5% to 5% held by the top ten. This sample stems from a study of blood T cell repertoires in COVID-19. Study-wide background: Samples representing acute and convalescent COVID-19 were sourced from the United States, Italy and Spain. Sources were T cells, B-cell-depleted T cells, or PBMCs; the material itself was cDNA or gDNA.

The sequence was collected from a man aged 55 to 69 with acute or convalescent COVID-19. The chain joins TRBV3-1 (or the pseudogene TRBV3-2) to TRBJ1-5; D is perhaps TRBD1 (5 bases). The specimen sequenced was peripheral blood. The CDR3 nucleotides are TGTGCCAGCAGCCTACGACAGACCAATCAGCCCCAGCATTTT. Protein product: CASSLRQTNQPQHF.